The rows below give T cell receptor beta chains drawn from one sample of a study of T cells in Graves' hyperthyroidism and ophthalmopathy. TCRdb passed the multiplex PCR reads through MiXCR, listing each CDR3 protein once. Of a few hundred thousand distinct CDR3 sequences in the sample, about 14% were seen once. The sample was blood. These TCRs come from a woman aged 25 to 45 with Graves' ophthalmopathy. Both conserved end residues are part of each CDR3. The D gene is left open where the match is weak. Size is stated for part of the rows, as once, few or many counts, or as a class when the clone is expanded.

TRBJ2-1	TRBV11-2	.	TRBD2	20	CASSPPPRTSGGASANEQFF	TGTGCCAGCAGCCCCCCTCCCCGAACTAGCGGGGGGGCCTCTGCGAATGAGCAGTTCTTC
TRBJ2-7	TRBV5-6	many	.	14	CASSLELSSYEQYF	TGTGCCAGCAGCTTAGAACTGAGCTCCTACGAGCAGTACTTC
TRBJ1-2	TRBV7-2	many	.	15	CASSLGGVGDYGYTF	TGTGCCAGCAGCTTAGGAGGGGTGGGGGACTATGGCTACACCTTC
TRBJ1-4	TRBV28	many	.	12	CASRESKEKLFF	TGTGCCAGTAGGGAAAGCAAAGAAAAACTGTTTTTT
TRBJ2-7	TRBV4-1	.	TRBD2	14	CASSPRSGGYEQYF	TGCGCCAGCAGCCCCCGTAGCGGGGGCTACGAGCAGTACTTC
TRBJ2-5	TRBV7-2	many	TRBD1	14	CASRLTGGPETQYF	TGTGCCAGCAGACTGACAGGGGGCCCAGAGACCCAGTACTTC
TRBJ2-1	TRBV2	many	TRBD2	20	CASSRDRASGGAGAMAEQFF	TGTGCCAGCAGCAGGGACCGGGCTAGCGGGGGGGCCGGAGCCATGGCTGAGCAGTTCTTC
TRBJ2-5	TRBV11-2	once	.	17	CASSYGARGGRFETQYF	TGTGCCAGCAGCTATGGGGCACGGGGCGGACGGTTTGAGACCCAGTACTTC
TRBJ2-1	TRBV14	few	.	14	CASSQEALVHEQFF	TGTGCCAGCAGCCAAGAAGCGCTCGTCCATGAGCAGTTCTTC
TRBJ1-5	TRBV2	many	.	14	CASSESYSNQPQHF	TGTGCCAGCAGTGAGAGTTATAGCAATCAGCCCCAGCATTTT
TRBJ2-1	TRBV29-1	many	TRBD1	14	CSVVTGGGYNEQFF	TGCAGCGTCGTTACAGGGGGAGGATACAATGAGCAGTTCTTC
TRBJ1-2	TRBV27	few	.	13	CASSHFSGDGYTF	TGTGCCAGCAGTCACTTTTCGGGTGATGGCTACACCTTC
TRBJ2-5	TRBV20-1	.	TRBD1	14	CSASTGQGLGTQYF	TGCAGTGCTAGTACTGGACAGGGCTTAGGGACCCAGTACTTC
TRBJ2-6	TRBV20-1	few	.	17	CSGGGAGKKSGANVLTF	TGCAGTGGGGGGGGGGCAGGGAAAAAATCTGGGGCCAACGTCCTGACTTTC
TRBJ2-7	TRBV12-5	many	TRBD2	14	CASGLFRTSVEQYF	TGTGCTAGTGGTTTGTTCCGGACTAGCGTCGAGCAGTACTTC
TRBJ2-3	TRBV24-1	.	.	16	CATSDGGVTSTDTQYF	TGTGCCACCAGTGACGGGGGTGTCACTAGCACAGATACGCAGTATTTT
TRBJ1-4	TRBV3-1	many	.	14	CASSQDGAWEKLFF	TGTGCCAGCAGCCAAGACGGAGCCTGGGAAAAACTGTTTTTT
TRBJ1-4	TRBV25-1	.	TRBD1	14	CASRDRGFLEKLFF	TGTGCCAGCAGGGACAGGGGTTTTTTAGAAAAACTGTTTTTT
TRBJ2-7	TRBV6-1	.	TRBD1	12	CASRATGREQYF	TGTGCCAGCAGGGCGACAGGGCGGGAGCAGTACTTC
TRBJ1-4	TRBV6-1	.	.	14	CAIATGPANEKLFF	TGTGCCATAGCGACAGGTCCAGCTAATGAAAAACTGTTTTTT
TRBJ2-5	TRBV7-8	many	TRBD1	14	CASDVARGQETQYF	TGTGCCAGCGATGTCGCCAGGGGGCAAGAGACCCAGTACTTC
TRBJ1-5	TRBV24-1	many	TRBD1	14	CATSEDRVLQPQHF	TGTGCCACCAGTGAAGACAGGGTCCTTCAGCCCCAGCATTTT